One sample yielded the 5 T cell receptor beta chains listed below, sequenced in a study of T cells after yellow fever vaccination (dated by TCRdb to between 2018 and 2021). Libraries were made using 5' RACE. TCRdb records Illumina HiSeq 2500 as the sequencer. TCRdb reran the public reads through fastp at Q25 and MiXCR, keeping productive beta chains. Each entry merges the rows of one CDR3 protein and shows their most common DNA and genes. The sample table contains 78,000 or so distinct CDR3 sequences; only one count was recorded for 7.3% of them. Approximately 28% of the sample is taken by the ten largest. Interpreted using the paper, the treatment or condition label stands for: live attenuated yellow fever vaccine strain. Specimen: CD8+ T cells sorted from PBMCs, collected around 10 days after the first yellow fever vaccination. The source is a man younger than 35 who received the YFV17D yellow fever vaccine.

Regarding this clonotype: This may be a read error: a much more frequent sequence differs by one nucleotide. The chain carries TRBV4-3 and TRBJ2-3; D tentatively fits TRBD1 or TRBD2 (5 bases each). The CDR3 runs 16 residues. Looked up from germline, CDR1 is LGHNA and CDR2 is YSLEER. The DNA of the CDR3 is TGCGCCAGCGGCCAGTCCGGGACGGCAAGCACAGATACGCAGTATTTT. It translates to CASGQSGTASTDTQYF.

This clonotype was detected ten times or more. The rearrangement uses TRBV20-1 and TRBJ2-7; 7 bases line up with TRBD1. This CDR3 has 14 amino acids. V lost 6 bases and J lost 4; bases outside the gene matches: 12. Germline CDR1 DFQATT, CDR2 SNEGSKA (reference sequence). CDR3 amino acids: CSATTGDRVYEQYV. The CDR3, as DNA: TGCAGTGCAACTACGGGCGACAGGGTTTACGAGCAGTACGTC.

This chain uses TRBV19 with TRBJ2-7, with unresolved D. Germline V gene sequence: CDR1 LNHDA, CDR2 SQIVND (reference sequence). Deletions cut 3 bases from V and 2 bases from J, with 8 bases between. The CDR3 contains 13 residues. The CDR3 DNA is TGTGCCAGTAGTATCACGGATACCTACGAGCAGTACTTC. Translation gives CASSITDTYEQYF.

The V and J genes are TRBV5-6 and TRBJ2-3; D uncertain. V was pared by 2 bases and J by 0 bases, with 10 bases between. In germline, CDR1 is SGHDT, CDR2 YYEEEE. The CDR3 spans 15 residues. DNA for the CDR3: TGTGCCAGCAGCTTACGTGACATGAGCACAGATACGCAGTATTTT. Amino acids: CASSLRDMSTDTQYF. Together with reference TRBV5-6 and TRBJ2-3, the CDR3 gives the full variable domain: DAGVTQSPTHLIKTRGQQVTLRCSPKSGHDTVSWYQQALGQGPQFIFQYYEEEERQRGNFPDRFSGHQFPNYSSELNVNALLLGDSALYLCASSLRDMSTDTQYFGPGTRLTVL.

V gene TRBV7-9 combines with J gene TRBJ2-6; D may be TRBD2 (6 bases). Germline values: CDR1 SEHNR, CDR2 FQNEAQ (reference sequence). V was shortened by 1 base and J by 4 bases, with 14 bases between the two germline ends. This CDR3 has 17 amino acids. In nucleotides, the CDR3 is TGTGCCAGCAGCTTAGGTATCGGAGGGACCGGGGCCAACGTCCTGACTTTC. This sequence encodes CASSLGIGGTGANVLTF. The full variable domain, rest sourced from reference TRBV7-9 and TRBJ2-6, is DTGVSQNPRHKITKRGQNVTFRCDPISEHNRLYWYRQTLGQGPEFLTYFQNEAQLEKSRLLSDRFSAERPKGSFSTLEIQRTEQGDSAMYLCASSLGIGGTGANVLTFGAGSRLTVL.